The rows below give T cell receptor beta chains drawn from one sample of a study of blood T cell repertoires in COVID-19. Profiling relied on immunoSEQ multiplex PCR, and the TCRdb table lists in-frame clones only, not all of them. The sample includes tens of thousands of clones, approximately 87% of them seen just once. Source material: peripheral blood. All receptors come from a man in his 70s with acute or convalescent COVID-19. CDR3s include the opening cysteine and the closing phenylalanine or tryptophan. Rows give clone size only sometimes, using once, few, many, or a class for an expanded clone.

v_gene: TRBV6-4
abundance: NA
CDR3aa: CASSALDRILHQPQHF

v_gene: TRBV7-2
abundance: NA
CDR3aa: CASSLGLNSPLHF

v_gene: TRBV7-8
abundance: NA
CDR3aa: CASSLASPTGGTTGELFF

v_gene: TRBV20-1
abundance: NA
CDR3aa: CSAFRQETQYF

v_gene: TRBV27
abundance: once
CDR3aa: CASSLSGGSYEQYF

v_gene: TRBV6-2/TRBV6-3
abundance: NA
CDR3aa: CASSRRDRMWFF

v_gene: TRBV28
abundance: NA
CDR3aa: CASSLGGTGPLLYNEQFF

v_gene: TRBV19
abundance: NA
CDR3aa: CASSIDTF

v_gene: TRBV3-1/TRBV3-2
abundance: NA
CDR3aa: CASSHPTHNEQFF

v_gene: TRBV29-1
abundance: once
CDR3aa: CSVGGTSGNTGELFF

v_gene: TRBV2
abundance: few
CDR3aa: CASSLTGGFGVGELFF

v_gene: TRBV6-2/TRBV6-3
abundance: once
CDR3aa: CASSSRTASSYNEQFF

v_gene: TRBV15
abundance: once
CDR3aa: CATSRSMGLAEPTSSYNEQFF

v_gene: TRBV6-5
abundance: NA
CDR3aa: CASSYAGTVNNSPLHF

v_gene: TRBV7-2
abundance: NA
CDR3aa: CASSFTSGEGAFF

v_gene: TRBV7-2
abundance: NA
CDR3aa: CASSSGGTGERQYF

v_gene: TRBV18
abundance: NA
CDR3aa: CASSPRTGSGELFF

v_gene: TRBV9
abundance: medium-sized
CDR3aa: CASRGGGGPQETQYF

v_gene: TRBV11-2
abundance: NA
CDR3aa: CASSLERGTEAFF

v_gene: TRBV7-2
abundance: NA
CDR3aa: CASSFAGRNTGELFF

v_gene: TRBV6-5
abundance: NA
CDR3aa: CASKKGEHYGYTF

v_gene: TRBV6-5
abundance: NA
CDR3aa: CASSDRKGVAEKLFF

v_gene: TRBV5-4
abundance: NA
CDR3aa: CASSPPGTGGTGELFF

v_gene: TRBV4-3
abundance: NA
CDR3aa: CASSQRDRDYGYTF

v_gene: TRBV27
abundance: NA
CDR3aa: CASSPPGTGLLVGEQYF

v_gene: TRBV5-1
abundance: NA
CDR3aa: CASSFASNQPQHF

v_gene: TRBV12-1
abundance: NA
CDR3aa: CASSPPSGTSTDTQYF

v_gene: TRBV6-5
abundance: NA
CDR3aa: CASSTRRTGYSPLHF

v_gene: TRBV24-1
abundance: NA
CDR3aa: CASRTSGDQQETQYF

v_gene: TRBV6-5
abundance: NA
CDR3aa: CASSRDRDNEQFF

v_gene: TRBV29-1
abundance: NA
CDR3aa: CSVAPGQASKETQYF

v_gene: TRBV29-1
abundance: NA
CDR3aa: CSVKTDNTEAFF

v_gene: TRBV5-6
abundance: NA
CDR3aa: CASSYIQSEAFF

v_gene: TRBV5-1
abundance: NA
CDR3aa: CASSLNSRDSSNQPQHF

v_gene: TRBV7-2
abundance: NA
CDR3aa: CASSGSGRAHEQFF

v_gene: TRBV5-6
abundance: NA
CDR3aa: CASSRGWVSNQPQHF

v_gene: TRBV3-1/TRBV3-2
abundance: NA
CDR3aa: CASSQQGMNTEAFF

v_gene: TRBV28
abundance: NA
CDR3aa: CANSGGKSYGYTF

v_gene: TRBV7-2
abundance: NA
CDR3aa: CASSPLTGDSYNEQFF

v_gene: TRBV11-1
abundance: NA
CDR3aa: CASSLRGSSFNEQFF

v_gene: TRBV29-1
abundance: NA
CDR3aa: CSVEVRGRNTEAFF

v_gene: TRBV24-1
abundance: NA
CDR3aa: CATSDLGRGNEQFF

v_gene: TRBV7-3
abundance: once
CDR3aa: CASSGPGQQSTF

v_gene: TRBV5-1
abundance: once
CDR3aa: CASSPEGAQGNIQYF

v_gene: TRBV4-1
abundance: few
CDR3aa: CASSQGTATNEKLFF

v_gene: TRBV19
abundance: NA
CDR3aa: CASSIGGRKTDTQYF

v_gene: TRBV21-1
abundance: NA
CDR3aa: CASSATSGIVYEQYF